This T cell receptor beta chain was identified in a study of blood T cell repertoires in COVID-19. Study background: Collection of acute and convalescent COVID-19 samples took place in the United States, Italy and Spain.

V was trimmed by 4 bases and J by 4 bases, leaving 18 bases between them. The CDR3 has 16 amino acids. Germline CDR1 and CDR2: SGHRS and YFSETQ. In the authors' workflow: How many nucleated cells were present was estimated from reference gene primer amplification. Using immunoSEQ multiplex PCR, the repertoire was profiled, and TCRdb retains in-frame clones only, with some absent. V and J calls and clone size are given by that table; D and trimming were obtained from the DNA. The sample carries 200,000 or so clones, 80% to 90% recorded once. The source is a man in his fifties with acute or convalescent COVID-19. V gene TRBV5-1 combines with J gene TRBJ2-1, with D possibly being TRBD1 (7 bases). Sequencing was carried out using peripheral blood. The CDR3 protein is CASSPLSGGTYNEQFF. CDR3 in DNA: TGCGCCAGCAGCCCCTTGTCAGGGGGGACGTACAATGAGCAGTTCTTC. Drawing the rest from reference TRBV5-1 and TRBJ2-1, the complete variable domain is KAGVTQTPRYLIKTRGQQVTLSCSPISGHRSVSWYQQTPGQGLQFLFEYFSETQRNKGNFPGRFSGRQFSNSRSEMNVSTLELGDSALYLCASSPLSGGTYNEQFFGPGTRLTVL.